The rows below give T cell receptor beta chains drawn from one sample of a study of blood T cell repertoires in COVID-19. TCRdb's copy holds only in-frame clones and misses some; the assay was immunoSEQ multiplex PCR. This table holds more than 300,000 clones, 92% found once. Input material: PBMCs or T cells enriched from blood (not recorded which). These receptors all come from a woman aged 25 to 39 who had recovered from COVID-19. The CDR3 runs from the conserved cysteine through the conserved F or W. D genes are given only for firm matches. The size of a clone is reported for some rows only, either as once, few or many, or as a class for expanded clones.

TRBJ1-4	once	TRBD1	TRBV18	TGTGCCAGCTCACAGGGACAGGCGAATGAAAAACTGTTTTTT	CASSQGQANEKLFF
TRBJ1-2	-	TRBD1	TRBV4-1	TGCGCCAGCAGCCAAACAGGGGGCTATGGCTACACCTTC	CASSQTGGYGYTF
TRBJ2-7	once	-	TRBV7-2	TGTGCCAGCAGCTCCTATAGGGGCGAGCAGTACTTC	CASSSYRGEQYF
TRBJ1-2	-	TRBD1	TRBV5-6	TGTGCCAGCAGCTTGGCCAGGGACAGGGTTCGAGGCTATGGCTACACCTTC	CASSLARDRVRGYGYTF
TRBJ1-5	-	TRBD1	TRBV5-1	TGCGCCAGCAGCTTGGGGACAGGGTTAAATCAGCCCCAGCATTTT	CASSLGTGLNQPQHF
TRBJ2-2	few	TRBD2	TRBV28	TGTGCCAGCAGTCCGCCTTCTAGCGGTAACACCGGGGAGCTGTTTTTT	CASSPPSSGNTGELFF
TRBJ2-2	-	TRBD2	TRBV11-2	TGTGCCAGCAGCCGGACTAGCGGGGCAACCGGGGAGCTGTTTTTT	CASSRTSGATGELFF
TRBJ1-3	once	-	TRBV15	TGTGCCACCAGCAGAGAAGAAACAGTCTCTGGAAACACCATATATTTT	CATSREETVSGNTIYF
TRBJ1-6	-	TRBD1	TRBV28	TGTGCCAGCAGTTTACCCTCCCCACAGGGGAACTCACCCCTCCACTTT	CASSLPSPQGNSPLHF
TRBJ2-7	-	-	TRBV19	TGTGCCAGTAGTATGGGGGGACCCTACGAGCAGTACTTC	CASSMGGPYEQYF
TRBJ1-4	once	TRBD1	TRBV6-5	TGTGCCAGCAGCAAGGACAGGGTGAACGAAAAACTGTTTTTT	CASSKDRVNEKLFF
TRBJ1-1	-	-	TRBV12-3/TRBV12-4	TGTGCCAGCAGTTTAGCCCGCGGTGCTGAAGCTTTCTTT	CASSLARGAEAFF
TRBJ2-5	-	-	TRBV28	TGTGCCAGCCTGTTTCGAGGGGGAGCTGGGAAGACCCAGTACTTC	CASLFRGGAGKTQYF
TRBJ1-2	once	-	TRBV6-1	TGTGCCAGCAGTGATCGGGCGGGCTATGGCTACACCTTC	CASSDRAGYGYTF
TRBJ1-1	once	TRBD1	TRBV6-6	TGTGCCAGCGGAGTTGGGCTTGGGACAGGCACTGAAGCTTTCTTT	CASGVGLGTGTEAFF
TRBJ1-1	-	-	TRBV11-3	TGTGCCAGCAGCTTATACGGTCGGGGGGCGGCTGAAGCTTTCTTT	CASSLYGRGAAEAFF
TRBJ2-2	-	-	TRBV6-6	TGTGCCAGCAGTTATTTGACTAGGGAAACCGGGGAGCTGTTTTTT	CASSYLTRETGELFF
TRBJ1-5	-	TRBD1	TRBV6-5	TGTGCCAGCAGTTACATCAGGGGGCTAAAACAGCCCCAGCATTTT	CASSYIRGLKQPQHF
TRBJ2-7	few	TRBD1	TRBV6-2/TRBV6-3	TGTGCCAGCAGTCTACAGACAGGGGGGTACGAGCAGTACTTC	CASSLQTGGYEQYF
TRBJ2-6	-	-	TRBV2	TGTGCCAGCAATTCGGGAAGCGGGGCCAACGTCCTGACTTTC	CASNSGSGANVLTF
TRBJ2-7	-	TRBD1	TRBV4-1	TGCGCCAGCAGCCCTGGGACAGGCCCGACCGCCGAGCAGTACTTC	CASSPGTGPTAEQYF
TRBJ2-1	-	-	TRBV28	TGTGCCAGCAGTTTATCTGGTTCCTACTACAATGAGCAGTTCTTC	CASSLSGSYYNEQFF
TRBJ2-7	-	-	TRBV5-1	TGCGCCAGCAGCTTGGAACAGGCCGCCTACGAGCAGTACTTC	CASSLEQAAYEQYF
TRBJ2-1	-	TRBD2	TRBV4-1	TGCGCCAGCAGCCAAACCGGGACTAGCGCCTACAATGAGCAGTTCTTC	CASSQTGTSAYNEQFF
TRBJ1-3	-	-	TRBV3-1/TRBV3-2	TGTGCCAGCACCCCGGGGGGGGCTGGAAACACCATATATTTT	CASTPGGAGNTIYF